One and the same sample provided the 10 T cell receptor beta chains below, sequenced in a study of T-cell memory formation after mild COVID-19 (dated by TCRdb to the early 2020s). The library came from 5' RACE. The reads were generated on an Illumina NovaSeq 6000. In TCRdb, the public reads were trimmed at Q25 with fastp and aligned with MiXCR, with productive beta chains retained. CDR3 protein sequences are deduplicated, and each keeps its most common genes and DNA. In this sample the table shows about 350,000 distinct CDR3 sequences, approximately 15% of which occur a single time. Clones ranked in the top ten supply approximately 22% of the sample. Material for sequencing was PBMCs or a T cell subset sorted from them (not recorded which). All receptors come from a man between 18 and 29 years old who had mild COVID-19 (a few samples of this study predate the infection). The sample titles of this study are shuffled in the database, so cell type and time point are left out; the donor was told from shared clones.

At least ten counts were recorded for this clonotype. The chain combines TRBV20-1 with TRBJ2-1; the D gene is possibly TRBD2 (5 bases). The CDR3 has 12 amino acids. Germline V gives CDR1 DFQATT, CDR2 SNEGSKA (reference sequence). V was shortened by 5 bases and J by 8 bases, with 13 bases between the two germline ends. As DNA, the CDR3 is TGCAGTGCTGCCACTAGAGCCCATGAGCAGTTCTTC. It specifies CSAATRAHEQFF.

This clonotype was detected only a few times. The rearrangement links TRBV18 to TRBJ1-6; no clear D. Trimming left V 5 bases short and J 7 bases short, with 9 bases between. Per the germline V gene, CDR1 is KGHSH and CDR2 is LQKENI. The CDR3 sequence is 13 residues long. The CDR3 is CASSTTTNSPLHF. CDR3 DNA: TGTGCCAGCTCAACTACGACAAATTCACCCCTCCACTTT.

This clonotype was observed a handful of times. The chain recombines TRBV4-1 with TRBJ2-4, with TRBD1 identical over 9 bases. Germline trimming cut 3 bases from V and 3 bases from J; bases unmatched to any gene: 9. This CDR3 spans 17 amino acids. CDR1 and CDR2 from the germline V gene are MGHRA and YSYEKL. CDR3: CASSQEQGAVDKNIQYF. CDR3 nucleotide sequence: TGCGCCAGCAGCCAGGAACAGGGGGCCGTTGACAAAAACATTCAGTACTTC.

The J gene is TRBJ1-2, the V gene TRBV4-3; D not resolved. Germline loops: CDR1 LGHNA, CDR2 YSLEER. V was pared by 0 bases and J by 7 bases, with 12 bases between. The CDR3 totals 14 residues. The CDR3 sequence is CASSQDLETGGYTF. The CDR3 nucleotides are TGCGCCAGCAGCCAAGATCTGGAGACGGGTGGCTACACCTTC.

This clonotype was seen more than once but under ten times. The chain uses TRBV2 and TRBJ2-2, with TRBD1 matching 10 bases. The V segment lost 6 bases and the J segment 7 bases; nucleotides outside the gene matches: 8. CDR1 is SNHLY, CDR2 FYNNEI, per germline. This CDR3 has 15 amino acids. The CDR3 loop is CASSRDRGVGGELFF. The CDR3, as DNA: TGTGCCAGCAGCCGGGACAGGGGCGTCGGCGGGGAGCTGTTTTTT.

This clonotype turned up a few times. The chain links TRBV5-6 to TRBJ2-5; 11 positions match TRBD2. V lost 3 bases to trimming and J lost 5 bases; unmatched junction nucleotides: 12. Germline CDR1 is SGHDT and CDR2 is YYEEEE. This CDR3 is built from 17 residues. The CDR3 region is CASSSSIGSGGAETQYF. As DNA, the CDR3 is TGTGCCAGCAGCTCCTCTATAGGTAGCGGGGGGGCGGAGACCCAGTACTTC.

With respect to this clonotype: This is likely a read error, given that the CDR3 carries no conserved phenylalanine or tryptophan at its end. The V and J genes are TRBV2 and TRBJ2-7; 8 positions match TRBD1. Trimming removed 6 bases from V and 1 base from J; junction bases left unmatched: 2. Germline CDR1 is SNHLY and CDR2 is FYNNEI. CDR3 length equals 13 residues. Here the CDR3 reads CASSGTGSYEQYS. In nucleotides, the CDR3 is TGTGCCAGCAGCGGGACAGGATCCTACGAGCAGTACTCC.

The gene calls are TRBV3-1 and TRBJ2-7, with D perhaps matching TRBD2 (5 bases). Trimming stripped 3 bases from V and 7 bases from J, with 13 bases between. Germline values: CDR1 LGHDT, CDR2 YNNKEL (reference sequence). CDR3 length equals 13 residues. The CDR3 bases are TGTGCCAGCAGCCACGGGGAGTCGAGGGAGCAGTACTTC. Encoded protein: CASSHGESREQYF.

This sequence joins TRBV4-2 and TRBJ1-4; tentatively, D is TRBD1 (5 bases). The CDR3 has 17 residues. Deletions cut 0 bases from V and 5 bases from J, with 16 bases between. Germline V CDR1 and CDR2: LGHNA, YNFKEQ. Written as DNA, the CDR3 is TGTGCCAGCAGCCAAGACAGGACAAACTTTGGAAATGAAAAACTGTTTTTT. Protein: CASSQDRTNFGNEKLFF.

Only a few counts were recorded for this clonotype. The V call is TRBV28, the J call TRBJ2-2; D might be TRBD2 (6 bases). Trimming shortened V by 8 bases and J by 4 bases, and 17 bases separated the two germline ends. The length of the CDR3 is 15 residues. Germline CDR1 reads MDHEN; CDR2 reads SYDVKM. CDR3 nucleotide sequence: TGTGCCAGCGGGGTCGGAGGGGCGCTCACCGGGGAGCTGTTTTTT. Its translation is CASGVGGALTGELFF.